The 21 T cell receptor beta chains in this list originate from one sample, sequenced in a study of T cell changes during pregnancy in multiple sclerosis. Profiled with immunoSEQ multiplex PCR; TCRdb holds only in-frame clones, not every one. Found here are 35,000 to 45,000 clones, around 92% of them singletons; the top ten hold 1% to 1.5%. Sequences were obtained from peripheral blood. These receptor sequences come from a female donor with multiple sclerosis, enrolled in a pregnancy study.

The chain combines TRBV4-3 with TRBJ2-6; tentatively, D is TRBD1 (5 bases). CDR1 and CDR2 from the germline V gene are LGHNA and YSLEER. Trimming left V 0 bases short and J 3 bases short, with 9 bases between. This CDR3 spans 16 amino acids. CDR3 protein: CASSQDPQGGANVLTF. The CDR3 nucleotides read TGCGCCAGCAGCCAAGATCCGCAGGGTGGGGCCAACGTCCTGACTTTC.

The rearrangement joins TRBV6-1 to TRBJ2-4; D might be TRBD1 (5 bases). There are 14 residues in the CDR3. Germline V gene data show CDR1 as MNHNS and CDR2 as SASEGT. Trimming pared 4 bases from V and 4 bases from J, leaving 11 bases between. The DNA of the CDR3 is TGTGCCAGCAGTGGCACCAGGGCAAAAAACATTCAGTACTTC. Translated, it gives CASSGTRAKNIQYF.

The chain uses TRBV19 and TRBJ2-6; the match to TRBD1 covers 8 bases. V was pared by 5 bases and J by 2 bases, with 11 bases of the junction left unmatched. Looked up from germline, CDR1 is LNHDA and CDR2 is SQIVND (reference sequence). CDR3 size: 18 residues. The CDR3 sequence is CASSRTPGQGAGANVLTF. CDR3 bases: TGTGCCAGTAGTCGAACCCCCGGACAGGGTGCTGGGGCCAACGTCCTGACTTTC. The variable domain in full, completed from reference TRBV19 and TRBJ2-6, reads DGGITQSPKYLFRKEGQNVTLSCEQNLNHDAMYWYRQDPGQGLRLIYYSQIVNDFQKGDIAEGYSVSREKKESFPLTVTSAQKNPTAFYLCASSRTPGQGAGANVLTFGAGSRLTVL.

The rearrangement uses TRBV18 and TRBJ2-7; D might be TRBD2 (5 bases). The CDR3 covers 15 residues. V lost 3 bases and J 2 bases, leaving 14 bases between the germline ends. Germline loops: CDR1 KGHSH, CDR2 LQKENI. CDR3 region: CASSPEPGSAYEQYF. As DNA, the CDR3 is TGTGCCAGCTCACCCGAACCGGGATCGGCCTACGAGCAGTACTTC.

This clone appeared once. This chain uses TRBV28 with TRBJ1-3; D remains unclear. Per germline, CDR1 MDHEN and CDR2 SYDVKM. This CDR3 contains 14 residues. Trimming took off 2 bases at V and 0 bases at J, with 5 bases between the two ends. In DNA, the CDR3 is TGTGCCAGCAGTTTACGTCTCTCTGGAAACACCATATATTTT. Residues: CASSLRLSGNTIYF.

The chain links TRBV9 to TRBJ2-1; D is undetermined. The CDR3 sequence is 16 residues long. V lost 2 bases, J lost 0 bases, and 12 bases lay in between. The germline CDR1 and CDR2 sequences are SGDLS and YYNGEE. CDR3 DNA: TGTGCCAGCAGCGTTAAGGGTAGGAGCTCCTACAATGAGCAGTTCTTC. Translating it yields CASSVKGRSSYNEQFF.

Remarks on this clone: At one end, the junction sequence differs from germline, possibly due to a read error. The chain couples TRBV18 to TRBJ2-3; D gene unclear. This CDR3 contains 12 residues. The V gene's germline CDR1 is KGHSH and CDR2 LQKENI. DNA for the CDR3: TGTGCCGGCTCCCGGGTGGGAGATACGCAGTATTTT. This codes for CAGSRVGDTQYF.

V is TRBV2 and J is TRBJ2-3; TRBD1 or TRBD2 may be the D gene (5 bases each). The CDR3 spans 13 residues. Deletions cut 8 bases from V and 6 bases from J, with 15 bases between. The V gene's germline CDR1 is SNHLY and CDR2 FYNNEI. CDR3 in DNA: TGTGCCAGCGGGGGAGCCTCGGCGGATACGCAGTATTTT. Translated, it gives CASGGASADTQYF.

This clone was detected a few times. V usage is TRBV19 and J usage is TRBJ1-5, with 7 nucleotides matching TRBD1. Germline loops: CDR1 LNHDA, CDR2 SQIVND (reference sequence). The trim removed 6 bases at V and 3 bases at J, leaving 8 bases unmatched. The CDR3 extends over 15 amino acids. Here the CDR3 reads CASSEKTGFNQPQHF. The CDR3 region has the DNA TGTGCCAGTAGCGAAAAGACAGGGTTCAATCAGCCCCAGCATTTT.

The chain has TRBV10-3 and TRBJ2-4; D is unclear. The germline V and J ends were trimmed by 4 bases and 6 bases, with 7 bases remaining between them. The CDR3 runs to 12 residues. In germline, CDR1 is ENHRY, CDR2 SYGVKD. The CDR3 nucleotides read TGTGCCATCAGTGCGGACGGAAACATTCAGTACTTC. This codes for CAISADGNIQYF.

The chain combines TRBV7-2 with TRBJ2-3; the D gene is possibly TRBD2 (5 bases). Germline CDR1 reads SGHTA; CDR2 reads FQGNSA. CDR3 length: 16 residues. V was clipped by 5 bases and J by 4 bases, with 19 bases between them. The CDR3 region has the DNA TGTGCCAGCAGCCAGGCGGGTGCTTACTCGGCAGATACGCAGTATTTT. It yields the protein CASSQAGAYSADTQYF.

The chain combines TRBV30 with TRBJ1-2, with 7 bases fitting TRBD1. The CDR3 sequence is 13 residues long. J gave up 2 bases and V 4 bases, and 4 bases lay outside the gene matches. Germline assignment: CDR1 GTSNPN and CDR2 SVGIG (reference sequence). In DNA form, the CDR3 reads TGTGCCTGGAACCAACAGGGGAACTATGGCTACACCTTC. Protein product: CAWNQQGNYGYTF.

The CDR3 coding sequence is TGTGCCAGCAGCTTATTCGGCCCGGAGACCCAGTACTTC. Translation gives CASSLFGPETQYF. The chain is built from TRBV7-6 and TRBJ2-5; no clear D. Trimming left V 2 bases short and J 5 bases short, with 9 bases between. This CDR3 contains 13 residues. Germline CDR1 SGHVS, CDR2 FNYEAQ. The whole variable domain, filled in from reference TRBV7-6 and TRBJ2-5, reads GAGVSQSPRYKVTKRGQDVALRCDPISGHVSLYWYRQALGQGPEFLTYFNYEAQQDKSGLPNDRFSAERPEGSISTLTIQRTEQRDSAMYRCASSLFGPETQYFGPGTRLLVL.

This chain's CDR3 is CASRVGEQAAYEQYF. For the CDR3, the DNA is TGCGCCAGCAGGGTGGGGGAACAGGCGGCCTACGAGCAGTACTTC. The V and J genes are TRBV5-1 and TRBJ2-7; possibly TRBD1 or TRBD2 for D (5 bases each). Germline lookup yields CDR1 SGHRS and CDR2 YFSETQ. The ends were cut back, 5 bases at V and 2 bases at J, with 17 bases in the middle. The CDR3 has 15 residues.

The V and J genes are TRBV7-2 and TRBJ2-1; tentatively, D is TRBD2 (6 bases). The CDR3 extends over 14 amino acids. Germline lookup yields CDR1 SGHTA and CDR2 FQGNSA. Trimming pared 3 bases from V and 10 bases from J, leaving 16 bases between. CDR3 bases: TGTGCCAGCAGCTTGAAACTAGCTGGAGAAGAGCAGTTCTTC. This translates into CASSLKLAGEEQFF.

The chain carries TRBV30 and TRBJ1-2; D uncertain. Germline loops: CDR1 GTSNPN, CDR2 SVGIG (reference sequence). CDR3 size: 11 residues. V was trimmed by 0 bases and J by 7 bases, leaving 6 bases between them. CDR3 amino acids: CAWSVGIGYTF. CDR3 coding DNA: TGTGCCTGGAGTGTCGGTATTGGCTACACCTTC.

This chain links TRBV30 with TRBJ2-2; D possibly corresponds to TRBD1 (5 bases). This CDR3 comprises 16 residues. Germline V gene data show CDR1 as GTSNPN and CDR2 as SVGIG (reference sequence). Trimming pared 0 bases from V and 2 bases from J, leaving 13 bases between. The CDR3, as DNA: TGTGCCTGGAGTGTACAAGGGGATCCTAACACCGGGGAGCTGTTTTTT. This encodes CAWSVQGDPNTGELFF.

The V call is TRBV4-1, the J call TRBJ2-3; 16 bases agree with TRBD2. V was clipped by 0 bases and J by 0 bases; unmatched bases: 3. CDR3 size: 19 residues. Per germline, CDR1 MGHRA and CDR2 YSYEKL. The CDR3 sequence: CASSQEGTSGRASTDTQYF. CDR3 coding DNA: TGCGCCAGCAGCCAAGAAGGGACTAGCGGGAGGGCCAGCACAGATACGCAGTATTTT.

This chain connects TRBV5-1 to TRBJ1-4; 10 bases agree with TRBD1. The CDR3 extends over 14 amino acids. The V segment lost 4 bases and the J segment 6 bases; nucleotides outside the gene matches: 3. Germline values: CDR1 SGHRS, CDR2 YFSETQ. CDR3 nucleotides: TGCGCCAGCAGCAGCGGGACAGGGGATGAAAAACTGTTTTTT. Translated: CASSSGTGDEKLFF.

The rearrangement links TRBV28 to TRBJ2-7, with D possibly being TRBD2 (5 bases). Germline V gene sequence: CDR1 MDHEN, CDR2 SYDVKM. Trimming stripped 7 bases from V and 0 bases from J, with 13 bases between. The CDR3 sequence is 14 residues long. The CDR3 is CASTQSGSSYEQYF. The DNA of the CDR3 is TGTGCCAGCACCCAAAGCGGTAGCTCCTACGAGCAGTACTTC.

This rearrangement joins TRBV9 to TRBJ2-3, with unresolved D. The CDR3 has 12 residues. V was trimmed by 0 bases and J by 9 bases, leaving 8 bases between them. Germline V gene lookup returns CDR1 SGDLS and CDR2 YYNGEE. In DNA, the CDR3 is TGTGCCAGCAGCGTAGATGGGGTGACGCAGTATTTT. Protein product: CASSVDGVTQYF.